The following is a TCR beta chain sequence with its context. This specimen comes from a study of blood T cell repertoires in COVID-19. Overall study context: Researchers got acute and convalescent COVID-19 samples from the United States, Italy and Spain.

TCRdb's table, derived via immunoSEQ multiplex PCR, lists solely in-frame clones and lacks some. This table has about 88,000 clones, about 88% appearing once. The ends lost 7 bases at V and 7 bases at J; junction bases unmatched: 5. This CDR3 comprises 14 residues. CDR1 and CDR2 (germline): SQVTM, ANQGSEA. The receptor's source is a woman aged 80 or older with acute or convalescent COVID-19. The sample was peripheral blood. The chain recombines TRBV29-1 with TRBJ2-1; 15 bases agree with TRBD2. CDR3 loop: CSAGTSGGRNEQFF. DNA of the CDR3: TGCAGCGCTGGGACTAGCGGGGGGCGAAATGAGCAGTTCTTC.